This T cell receptor beta chain was identified during a study of human T cells and chemical hapten exposure (dated by TCRdb to the early 2020s). For context, the study as a whole: For sensitization, 2% DPC in acetone was applied to a roughly 2 cm by roughly 2 cm area of upper inner arm skin. About 29 alopecia patients gave blood for TCR sequencing at one to four time points (pre-sensitization, 2, 6 and 24 weeks). Patch testing was done on the upper back using Finn chambers containing 0.01% DPC, and results were scored after 6 days according to International Contact Dermatitis Research Group standards. Throughout the study period of 20 to 25 weeks, patients also received therapeutic DPC doses to the scalp every week. Libraries were pooled for sequencing, and per-sample TCR yields varied mainly because of small differences in library volumes within the pool. This study followed changes in the peripheral blood TCR repertoire in vivo during primary and secondary sensitization of alopecia patients to the hapten diphenylcyclopropenone (DPC). Most of the patients in the cohort were female, and the cohort covered alopecia areata with under or over 50% scalp involvement, alopecia totalis and alopecia universalis. Blood samples were taken from patients before sensitization (week 0) and at 2, 6 and about 24 weeks after DPC sensitization. Study-level results and caveats: A positive correlation was found between the number of PT1 expanded TCRs and patch test score, with significance reached at thresholds 8, 16 and 32 but not 4. Compared with pre-sensitization or healthy control sets, expanded TCRs formed significantly more large CDR3 similarity clusters, which is consistent with antigen-driven responses. All patients had alopecia, a presumed autoimmune disease, so their immune response might differ from that of healthy individuals. No change with DPC sensitization was found in the number of TCRs above 1 in 1000 frequency, and no evidence of global repertoire structure alterations was found. After repeated subsampling, changes were observed in the strength of the expansion versus patch-test correlation and in the threshold at which the correlation became significant.

Remarks on this clonotype: It has no known antigen specificity. No quality values exist for individual bases; no much larger clone is one base distant.

Library creation used RACE. Sequencing relied on a NextSeq 500. During library preparation, unique molecular identifiers were attached to individual cDNA molecules so that TCRs could be counted in a quantitative, reproducible way. Each blood RNA sample was used to sequence both TCR alpha and TCR beta chains. For the original study's pipeline: The median number of TCRs per sample was over 85,000, ranging from 23,224 to 690,600. The Decombinator software suite was used to annotate V, J and CDR3 in the TCR reads. To make PS versus PT1 abundance plots, every sample was subsampled to the same number of TCRs (28,000). Expanded TCRs were defined as absent before sensitization and observed at least eight times at the 2-week time point. TCRdb took the public reads, trimmed them with fastp at Q25, ran MiXCR for clone calling and kept in-frame beta chains. Rows with one shared CDR3 protein collapse into an entry with the most common genes and DNA. The V and J calls follow TCRdb's processing rather than the paper's. A total of 190,000 or so distinct CDR3 sequences appear in this sample, roughly 30% of them only once. Together, the top ten hold roughly 3% of the sample.

Interpreted using the paper, the time point label stands for: pre-sensitization, week 0. The label giving this sample's treatment or condition can be read as: therapeutic diphenylcyclopropenone sensitization with weekly scalp DPC. At each patch-test visit, blood was drawn before the patch test was applied. To be eligible, patients had to be aged 18 to 70, diagnosed with alopecia and judged suitable for DPC therapy, while pregnant patients were excluded. Total RNA was isolated from unfractionated whole blood collected in Tempus Blood RNA tubes. Sequencing was performed on whole blood, taken in connection with sensitization to the hapten diphenylcyclopropenone (DPC). The receptor's source is a young woman with alopecia areata. Some clones in this sample may be carry-over from other donors' samples.

The DNA sequence reads TGTGCCAGCAGCGCGGGGAAGAGCTCCTACAATGAGCAGTTCTTC. This encodes CASSAGKSSYNEQFF. The rearrangement combines TRBV9 with TRBJ2-1; TRBD2 could be the D gene, as 5 bases match. The junction shows trimming of 3 bases on V and 0 bases on J, plus 10 bases between the germline ends. Measured from the cysteine to the phenylalanine, the CDR3 is 15 residues long. Left in the record is the CDR3 DNA by itself, 45 bases read in frame from the first base. In the germline V gene, CDR1 corresponds to SGDLS and CDR2 to YYNGEE. Reference TRBV9 and TRBJ2-1 proteins supply the regions before and after the CDR3; the full variable domain is: DSGVTQTPKHLITATGQRVTLRCSPRSGDLSVYWYQQSLDQGLQFLIQYYNGEERAKGNILERFSAQQFPDLHSELNLSSLELGDSALYFCASSAGKSSYNEQFFGPGTRLTVL.